This T cell receptor (beta chain) was observed in a study of pediatric ulcerative colitis. Study-wide findings and caveats: No controls had the two rectal clonotypes shared by ulcerative colitis patients. Clonal expansions reduced rectal repertoire diversity in acute severe colitis.

Rectal tissue came from one to two pinch biopsies taken at colonoscopy. The repertoire was sequenced with immunoSEQ multiplex PCR; TCRdb's copy has only in-frame clones and lacks some. The repertoire has about 35,000 clones, about 81% of them found once; the top ten carry approximately 1%. In germline, CDR1 is SGHNT, CDR2 YENEEA. V dropped 3 bases and J dropped 2 bases, with 6 bases sitting between them. This CDR3 contains 13 residues. On this clone itself: The target antigen is unknown.

This receptor was taken from a boy aged 5-17 years with mild ulcerative colitis. The sequenced material came from gut tissue. The chain combines TRBV11-3 with TRBJ2-3; D is uncertain. In DNA, the CDR3 is TGTGCCAGCAGCTTCTTTACCACAGATACGCAGTATTTT. Protein: CASSFFTTDTQYF.